This T cell receptor beta chain was profiled in a study of T cell responses to AZD1222 COVID-19 vaccine. Germline values: CDR1 MGHDK, CDR2 SYGVNS. CDR3 size: 14 residues. Deletions cut 4 bases from V and 3 bases from J, with 12 bases between. Only in-frame clones appear in the TCRdb table, and some are missing; sequencing was by immunoSEQ multiplex PCR. The sample holds about 140,000 clones, roughly 92% seen once. Sequencing was performed on peripheral blood, taken on day 0 of AZD1222 vaccination. The receptor was isolated from an adult in good health. The V and J genes are TRBV25-1 and TRBJ2-5, with D tentatively TRBD2 (5 bases). As DNA, the CDR3 is TGTGCCAGCAGTGCCCCCCCCGGGGAAGAGACCCAGTACTTC. It yields the protein CASSAPPGEETQYF.